The present TCR beta chain was sequenced within a study of T cells after yellow fever vaccination. About the study: Low-cell-number fractions underwent preparation using SMART-Seq v4 Ultra Low Input. Whole-study results and caveats: Faster peaking, at day 5 versus 15, marked a secondary response that was weaker.

Production of TCR cDNA was by 5'RACE template switching, which also added a universal primer site and UMIs. TCRdb re-called the 5' RACE reads with MiXCR, one entry per CDR3 protein. This sample has 170,000 or so distinct CDR3 sequences, with 5.5% to 8% found just once. Germline CDR1 and CDR2: SNHLY and FYNNEI. Trimming removed 6 bases from V and 2 bases from J; junction bases left unmatched: 3. The CDR3 contains 14 residues. This clonotype showed up many times. Its cognate antigen is unknown. The chain carries TRBV2 and TRBJ2-1; TRBD1 matches 8 bases. The clonotype was recovered from a man between 18 and 35 years old who received the YFV17D yellow fever vaccine. The starting material was CD4+ T cells sorted from PBMCs, obtained on the day of the first yellow fever vaccination. The CDR3 spells CASRDRGAYNEQFF. The CDR3 region has the DNA TGTGCCAGCAGAGACAGGGGCGCCTACAATGAGCAGTTCTTC. The entire variable domain, with the rest obtained from reference TRBV2 and TRBJ2-1, is as follows: EPEVTQTPSHQVTQMGQEVILRCVPISNHLYFYWYRQILGQKVEFLVSFYNNEISEKSEIFDDQFSVERPDGSNFTLKIRSTKLEDSAMYFCASRDRGAYNEQFFGPGTRLTVL.